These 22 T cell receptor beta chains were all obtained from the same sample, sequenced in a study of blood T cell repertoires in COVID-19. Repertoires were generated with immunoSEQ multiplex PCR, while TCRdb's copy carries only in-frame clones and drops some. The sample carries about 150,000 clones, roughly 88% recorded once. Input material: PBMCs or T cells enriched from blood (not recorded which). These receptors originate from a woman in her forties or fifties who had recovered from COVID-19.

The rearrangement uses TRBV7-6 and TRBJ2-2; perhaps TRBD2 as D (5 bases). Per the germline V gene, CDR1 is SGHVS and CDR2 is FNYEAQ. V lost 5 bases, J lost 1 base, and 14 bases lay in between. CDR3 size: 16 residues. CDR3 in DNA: TGTGCCAGCAGCGTCGATGGACTTAAGAACACCGGGGAGCTGTTTTTT. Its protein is CASSVDGLKNTGELFF.

Here the CDR3 reads CASRQQQGAKNIQYF. The CDR3 DNA reads as TGTGCCAGCAGGCAACAACAGGGGGCCAAAAACATTCAGTACTTC. The chain carries TRBV7-2 and TRBJ2-4; TRBD1 aligns across 7 bases. The germline V gene has CDR1 SGHTA and CDR2 FQGNSA. The J segment lost 1 base and the V segment lost 6 bases, leaving 6 bases of the junction unmatched. The CDR3 covers 15 residues.

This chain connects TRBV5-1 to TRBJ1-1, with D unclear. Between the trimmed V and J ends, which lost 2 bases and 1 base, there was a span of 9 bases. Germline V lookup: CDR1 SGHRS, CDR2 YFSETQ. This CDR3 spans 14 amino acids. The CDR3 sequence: CASSLFRQNTEAFF. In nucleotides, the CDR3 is TGCGCCAGCAGCTTATTCAGGCAGAACACTGAAGCTTTCTTT.

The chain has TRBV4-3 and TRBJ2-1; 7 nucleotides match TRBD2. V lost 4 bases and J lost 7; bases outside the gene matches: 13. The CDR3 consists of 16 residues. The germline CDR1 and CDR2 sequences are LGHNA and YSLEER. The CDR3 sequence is CASSPGWGGMGNEQFF. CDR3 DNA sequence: TGCGCCAGCAGCCCCGGTTGGGGGGGAATGGGGAATGAGCAGTTCTTC.

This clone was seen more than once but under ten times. The CDR3 region is CASGTGQQPQHF. The CDR3 DNA follows: TGTGCCAGCGGGACAGGGCAGCAGCCCCAGCATTTT. This chain connects TRBV6-5 to TRBJ1-5; 9 nucleotides line up with TRBD1. The junction had 3 bases not matched to a gene; V was cut back by 8 bases and J by 7 bases. The germline CDR1 and CDR2 sequences are MNHEY and SVGAGI. The CDR3 has 12 amino acids.

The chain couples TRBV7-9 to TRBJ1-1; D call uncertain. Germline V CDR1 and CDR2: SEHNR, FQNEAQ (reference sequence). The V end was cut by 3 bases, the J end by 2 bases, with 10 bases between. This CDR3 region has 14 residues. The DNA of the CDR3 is TGTGCCAGCAGCTTGGGCCAGCTTAACACTGAAGCTTTCTTT. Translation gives CASSLGQLNTEAFF.

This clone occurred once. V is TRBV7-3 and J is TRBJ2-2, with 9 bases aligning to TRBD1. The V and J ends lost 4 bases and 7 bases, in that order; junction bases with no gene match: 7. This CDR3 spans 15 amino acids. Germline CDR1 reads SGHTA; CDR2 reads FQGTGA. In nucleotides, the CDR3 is TGTGCCAGCAGCTCCCCGGGACAGGGAAGCGGGGAGCTGTTTTTT. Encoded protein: CASSSPGQGSGELFF.

CDR3 loop: CASSQVRQGATLNYGYTF. CDR3 DNA sequence: TGCGCCAGCAGCCAAGTGAGGCAGGGGGCAACCCTTAACTATGGCTACACCTTC. The chain is built from TRBV4-3 and TRBJ1-2; 8 bases map to TRBD1. Germline V gene lookup returns CDR1 LGHNA and CDR2 YSLEER. This CDR3 has 18 residues. The V gene end was trimmed by 1 base and the J gene end by 1 base; junction bases not matched to a gene: 11.

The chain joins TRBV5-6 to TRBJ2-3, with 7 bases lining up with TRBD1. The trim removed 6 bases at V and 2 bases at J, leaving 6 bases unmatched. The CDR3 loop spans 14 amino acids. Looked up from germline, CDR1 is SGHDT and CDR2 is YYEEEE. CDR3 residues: CASNYRGHTDTQYF. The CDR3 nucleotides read TGTGCCAGCAATTACAGGGGCCACACAGATACGCAGTATTTT.

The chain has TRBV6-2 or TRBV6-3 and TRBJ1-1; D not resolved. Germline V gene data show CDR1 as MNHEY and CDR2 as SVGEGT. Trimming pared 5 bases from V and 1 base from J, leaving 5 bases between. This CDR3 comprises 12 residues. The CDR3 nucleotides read TGTGCCAGCAGTAGCGGGAACACTGAAGCTTTCTTT. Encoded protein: CASSSGNTEAFF.

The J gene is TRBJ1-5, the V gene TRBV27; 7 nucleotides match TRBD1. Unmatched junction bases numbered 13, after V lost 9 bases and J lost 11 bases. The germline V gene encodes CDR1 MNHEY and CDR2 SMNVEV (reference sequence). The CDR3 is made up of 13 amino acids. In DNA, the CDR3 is TGTGCCAGGAACCTCAGGTGGGGACAGTCCCAGCATTTT. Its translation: CARNLRWGQSQHF.

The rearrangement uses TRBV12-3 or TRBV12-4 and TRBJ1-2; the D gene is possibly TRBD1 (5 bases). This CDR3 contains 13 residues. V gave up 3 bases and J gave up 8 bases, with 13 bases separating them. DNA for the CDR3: TGTGCCAGCAGTTTCGACAGAACTCAAGGCTACACCTTC. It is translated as CASSFDRTQGYTF.

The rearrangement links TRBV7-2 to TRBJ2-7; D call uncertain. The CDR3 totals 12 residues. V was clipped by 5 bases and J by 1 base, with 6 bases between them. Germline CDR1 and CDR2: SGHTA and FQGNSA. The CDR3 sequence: CASSPVSYEQYF. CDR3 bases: TGTGCCAGCAGCCCAGTTTCCTACGAGCAGTACTTC. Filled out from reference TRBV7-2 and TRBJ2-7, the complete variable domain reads GAGVSQSPSNKVTEKGKDVELRCDPISGHTALYWYRQSLGQGLEFLIYFQGNSAPDKSGLPSDRFSAERTGGSVSTLTIQRTQQEDSAVYLCASSPVSYEQYFGPGTRLTVT.

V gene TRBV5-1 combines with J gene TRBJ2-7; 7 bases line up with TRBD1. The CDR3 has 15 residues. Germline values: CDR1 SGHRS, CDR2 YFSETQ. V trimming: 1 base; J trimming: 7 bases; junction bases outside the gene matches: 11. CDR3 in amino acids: CASSLTGVRSQEQYF. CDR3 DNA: TGCGCCAGCAGCTTGACAGGGGTCCGGTCGCAGGAGCAGTACTTC. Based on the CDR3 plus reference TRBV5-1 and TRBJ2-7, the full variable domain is KAGVTQTPRYLIKTRGQQVTLSCSPISGHRSVSWYQQTPGQGLQFLFEYFSETQRNKGNFPGRFSGRQFSNSRSEMNVSTLELGDSALYLCASSLTGVRSQEQYFGPGTRLTVT.

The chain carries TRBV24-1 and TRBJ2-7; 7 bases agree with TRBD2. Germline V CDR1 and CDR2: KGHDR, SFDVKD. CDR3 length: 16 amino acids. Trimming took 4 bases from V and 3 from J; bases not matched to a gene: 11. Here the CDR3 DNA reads TGTGCCACCAGTGACTCGGGGGGAGGGGCGTACTACGAGCAGTACTTC. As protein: CATSDSGGGAYYEQYF.

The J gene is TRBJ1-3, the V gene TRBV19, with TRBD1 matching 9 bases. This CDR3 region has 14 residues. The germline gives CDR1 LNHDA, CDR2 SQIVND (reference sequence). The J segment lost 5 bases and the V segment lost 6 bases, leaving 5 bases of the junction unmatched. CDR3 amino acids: CASSGQGIRNTIYF. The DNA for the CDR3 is TGTGCCAGTAGCGGACAGGGGATTCGAAACACCATATATTTT.

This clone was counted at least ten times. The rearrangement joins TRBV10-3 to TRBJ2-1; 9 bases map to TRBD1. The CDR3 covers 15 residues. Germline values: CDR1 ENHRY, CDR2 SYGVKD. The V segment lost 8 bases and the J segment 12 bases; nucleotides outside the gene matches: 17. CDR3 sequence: CAIEPGTGINVGQFF. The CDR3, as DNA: TGTGCCATCGAACCCGGGACAGGGATTAATGTGGGGCAGTTCTTC.

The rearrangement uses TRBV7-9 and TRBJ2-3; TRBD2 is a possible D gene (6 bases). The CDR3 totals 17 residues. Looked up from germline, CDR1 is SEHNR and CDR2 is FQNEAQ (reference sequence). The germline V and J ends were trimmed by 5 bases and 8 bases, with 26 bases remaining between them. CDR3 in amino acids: CASSLTPPGRMLSTQYF. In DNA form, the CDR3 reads TGTGCCAGCAGCCTTACCCCCCCAGGGAGGATGCTCAGTACGCAGTATTTT.

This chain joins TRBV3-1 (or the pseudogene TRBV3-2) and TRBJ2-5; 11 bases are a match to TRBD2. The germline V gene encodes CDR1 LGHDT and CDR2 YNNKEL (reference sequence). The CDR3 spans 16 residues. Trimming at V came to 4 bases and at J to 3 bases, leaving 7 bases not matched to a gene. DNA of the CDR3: TGTGCCAGCAGCCTATTAGCGGGGGGGGGTGAAGAGACCCAGTACTTC. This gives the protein CASSLLAGGGEETQYF.

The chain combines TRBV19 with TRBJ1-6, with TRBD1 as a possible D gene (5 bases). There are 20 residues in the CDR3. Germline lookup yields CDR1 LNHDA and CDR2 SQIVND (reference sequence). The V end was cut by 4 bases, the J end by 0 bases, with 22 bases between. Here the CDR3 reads CASSRIKGRDSASYNSPLHF. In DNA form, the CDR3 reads TGTGCCAGTAGTAGGATTAAGGGGAGGGACTCGGCCTCCTATAATTCACCCCTCCACTTT. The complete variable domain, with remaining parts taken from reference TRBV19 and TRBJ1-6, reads DGGITQSPKYLFRKEGQNVTLSCEQNLNHDAMYWYRQDPGQGLRLIYYSQIVNDFQKGDIAEGYSVSREKKESFPLTVTSAQKNPTAFYLCASSRIKGRDSASYNSPLHFGNGTRLTVT.

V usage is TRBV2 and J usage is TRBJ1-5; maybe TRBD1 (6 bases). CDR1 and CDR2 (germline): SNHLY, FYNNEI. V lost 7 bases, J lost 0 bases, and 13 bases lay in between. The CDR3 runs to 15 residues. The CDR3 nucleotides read TGTGCCAGCAAATGGACAGCAAATAGCAATCAGCCCCAGCATTTT. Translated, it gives CASKWTANSNQPQHF.

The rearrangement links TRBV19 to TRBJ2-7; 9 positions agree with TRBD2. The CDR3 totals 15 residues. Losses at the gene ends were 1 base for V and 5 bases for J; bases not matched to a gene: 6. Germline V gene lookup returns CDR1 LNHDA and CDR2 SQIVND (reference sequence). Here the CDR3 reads CASSIGLRGGNEQYF. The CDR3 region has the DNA TGTGCCAGTAGTATAGGATTGCGGGGGGGCAACGAGCAGTACTTC.